The rows below give T cell receptor beta chains drawn from one sample of a study of Graves' ophthalmopathy and Graves' hyperthyroidism. TCRdb passed the multiplex PCR reads through MiXCR, listing each CDR3 protein once. The profile shows 200,000 to 300,000 distinct CDR3 sequences, around 42% of them singletons. Sequenced input: peripheral blood. The receptors were gathered from an adult man with Graves' ophthalmopathy. CDR3s include the opening cysteine and the closing phenylalanine or tryptophan. The D gene is left open where the match is weak. Not all rows give a size; the values are once, few, many and, for expanded clones, a class.

v_call	j_call	d_call	cdr3_length	clone_size	cdr3_aa	cdr3_nt
TRBV5-1	TRBJ2-5	TRBD2	14	NA	CASSLEGSGGAQYF	TGCGCCAGCAGCTTGGAGGGTAGCGGGGGCGCCCAGTACTTC
TRBV19	TRBJ1-2	TRBD1	14	NA	CASSTPGQVYGYTF	TGTGCCAGTAGTACACCGGGACAGGTCTATGGCTACACCTTC
TRBV24-1	TRBJ1-1	NA	17	many	CATSDFQGSGGDTEAFF	TGTGCCACCAGTGATTTTCAGGGCTCGGGTGGTGACACTGAAGCTTTCTTT
TRBV2	TRBJ1-6	TRBD1	15	NA	CASSLGTGANSPFHF	TGTGCCAGCAGCTTAGGGACAGGGGCCAATTCACCCTTCCACTTT
TRBV12-3/TRBV12-4	TRBJ2-5	NA	14	NA	CASSLEGPQGTQYF	TGTGCCAGCAGCTTAGAGGGACCCCAAGGGACCCAGTACTTC
TRBV20-1	TRBJ2-1	NA	12	NA	CSARGAYNEQFF	TGCAGTGCGAGAGGGGCGTACAATGAGCAGTTCTTC
TRBV7-2	TRBJ1-2	NA	13	few	CASSSLTGFGYTF	TGTGCCAGCAGCTCATTGACAGGTTTTGGCTACACCTTC
TRBV24-1	TRBJ1-3	NA	15	NA	CATSDPQTSGNTIYF	TGTGCCACCAGTGATCCGCAGACAAGTGGAAACACCATATATTTT
TRBV24-1	TRBJ2-7	NA	14	NA	CATRVRTGSYEQYF	TGTGCCACCCGTGTCCGGACTGGCTCCTACGAGCAGTACTTC
TRBV30	TRBJ2-5	TRBD1	12	NA	CAWGQGGKTQYF	TGTGCCTGGGGACAGGGGGGCAAGACCCAGTACTTC
TRBV20-1	TRBJ2-7	NA	11	NA	CSARSLYEQYF	TGCAGTGCTAGATCTCTCTACGAGCAGTACTTC
TRBV7-9	TRBJ2-7	TRBD1	15	few	CASSLGDSQAYEQYF	TGTGCCAGCAGCTTAGGGGACAGCCAAGCCTACGAGCAGTACTTC
TRBV7-9	TRBJ2-5	TRBD1	16	NA	CASSHMNGQDQETQYF	TGTGCCAGCAGCCACATGAATGGACAGGATCAAGAGACCCAGTACTTC
TRBV5-1	TRBJ1-4	NA	14	few	CASSLASGDEKLFF	TGCGCCAGCAGCTTGGCGTCAGGGGACGAAAAACTGTTTTTT
TRBV10-3	TRBJ1-1	TRBD1	15	NA	CAISEAGGVNTEAFF	TGTGCCATCAGTGAGGCAGGGGGCGTGAACACTGAAGCTTTCTTT
TRBV2	TRBJ1-2	NA	12	many	CASSEGNYGYTF	TGTGCCAGCAGTGAAGGCAACTATGGCTACACCTTC
TRBV10-3	TRBJ1-2	TRBD1	15	few	CAISPITTGVYGYTF	TGTGCCATCAGCCCAATCACGACAGGGGTCTATGGCTACACCTTC
TRBV7-6	TRBJ1-3	TRBD1	14	NA	CASSWQGAGNTIYF	TGTGCCAGCAGCTGGCAGGGGGCGGGAAACACCATATATTTT
TRBV7-2	TRBJ2-2	NA	16	once	CASTPLAAEMTGELFF	TGTGCCAGCACCCCTTTGGCTGCGGAGATGACCGGGGAGCTGTTTTTT
TRBV2	TRBJ2-2	TRBD2	16	NA	CASSAPSGENTGELFF	TGTGCCAGCAGCGCCCCTAGCGGAGAGAACACCGGGGAGCTGTTTTTT
TRBV7-2	TRBJ2-2	TRBD1	15	NA	CASTLTGTNTGELFF	TGTGCCAGCACCCTGACAGGGACGAACACCGGGGAGCTGTTTTTT
TRBV29-1	TRBJ1-2	TRBD1	13	many	CSDSRTGGEGYTF	TGCAGCGATTCAAGGACAGGGGGCGAAGGCTACACCTTC
TRBV3-1	TRBJ1-1	NA	14	NA	CASRKSEGVAEAFF	TGTGCCAGCAGGAAGTCGGAAGGGGTTGCTGAAGCTTTCTTT
TRBV29-1	TRBJ1-2	NA	13	many	CSVESDSGYGYTF	TGCAGCGTTGAATCGGACAGCGGGTATGGCTACACCTTC
TRBV5-4	TRBJ1-1	NA	14	NA	CASSWGVGITEAFF	TGTGCCAGCAGCTGGGGGGTAGGGATCACTGAAGCTTTCTTT
TRBV7-2	TRBJ2-7	NA	14	few	CASRHKQSSYEQYF	TGTGCCAGCAGACACAAACAGAGCTCCTACGAGCAGTACTTC
TRBV6-1	TRBJ1-2	NA	16	NA	CASSYEDPGTNYGYTF	TGTGCCAGCAGTTACGAGGATCCAGGAACTAACTATGGCTACACCTTC
TRBV10-2	TRBJ1-2	NA	14	NA	CASSWSRITYGYTF	TGCGCCAGCAGTTGGAGTCGGATTACTTATGGCTACACCTTC
TRBV5-1	TRBJ2-5	NA	14	NA	CASSQGTNQETQYF	TGCGCCAGCAGCCAAGGGACGAACCAAGAGACCCAGTACTTC
TRBV7-9	TRBJ2-5	NA	14	NA	CASSLGVRADTQYF	TGTGCCAGCAGCTTAGGGGTGAGGGCAGATACGCAGTACTTC
TRBV24-1	TRBJ1-2	TRBD1	15	NA	CATSDPGQGAPGYTF	TGTGCCACCAGTGACCCCGGGCAGGGGGCGCCTGGCTACACCTTC